This T cell receptor (beta chain) was documented in a study of beta chain features in type 1 diabetes listed by TCRdb under 2018. At the level of the whole study: No differences in mean age, gender distribution, total cell number or subset yield were found between patients and healthy donors. A total of under 120,000,000 sorted cells were examined across all samples, and RNA yield correlated strongly with the number of cells per subset. In the study, TCRB repertoires of sorted circulating CD4+ T cell subsets from recently diagnosed type 1 diabetes patients were compared with those of matched healthy donors. Naive and central memory subsets were obtained from all 30 or so donors, but regulatory and stem cell-like memory subsets were isolated from only 8 patients and roughly 8 healthy donors.

The research as a whole found: Only small numbers of individuals were included in the HLA sub-analyses, which left unresolved whether HLA type had any influence on TCRB rearrangement. Because cDNA was sequenced instead of genomic DNA, activated cells with high expression could be over-represented, although the groups did not differ in activation or CD3 levels. Naive, central memory and regulatory TCRB repertoires appeared to be more alike among patients than among healthy donors. PCR might favor shorter templates, but patient and control samples were amplified and corrected together, so any skew would affect both groups equally. Type 1 diabetes patients showed a moderate but significant shortening of TCRB CDR3 length in all four CD4+ subsets. Patients with type 1 diabetes made fewer insertions and deleted more nucleotides at VDJ recombination sites, implying thymic rearrangement abnormalities.

All of the isolated RNA was reverse transcribed with the High Capacity cDNA Reverse Transcription Kit, so expressed TCRB transcripts were sequenced. Stem cell-like memory T cell samples underwent survey-depth immunoSEQ sequencing, averaging about 910,000 total reads per sample. Sorted cells were lysed in RLT buffer, and RNA was extracted using DNase-treated RNeasy Micro or Mini kits according to cell number. To prevent cross-contamination, every cell subset was processed on its own, while patient and healthy donor samples were processed together. The immunoSEQ multiplex PCR was used to amplify TCRB sequences from cDNA, yielding 87-bp fragments that span the CDR3 region. Sequencing of the amplicons was performed on the Illumina HiSeq platform. On the study's bioinformatics: PCR bias was corrected computationally using synthetic template baselines, and reads within Hamming distance 2 were collapsed, with unmergeable singletons discarded. Reads were aligned against IMGT to assign V, D and J genes, CDR3 length and insertions or deletions at six rearrangement sites. Within each subset, clonotype counts were normalized to the number of sorted cells before true diversity and Gini coefficients were calculated with the tcR R package. Repertoire sharing was quantified using the overlap coefficient calculated on TCRB nucleotide sequences. TCRdb limited this immuneACCESS table to in-frame rearrangements with V and J called. A share of clones is missing; checked studies link under half to unresolved V genes, and the rest is unexplained. V, J and clone size derive from that table, while D and trimming were established from the DNA sequence. The sample table holds 70,000 to 90,000 clones, of which roughly a third were seen once. The leading ten clones occupy 0.45% to 0.55% of the sample.

Including the terminal cysteine and phenylalanine, the CDR3 comprises 13 residues. Only CDR3 DNA remains: 39 bases, in frame from the first base. CDR1 and CDR2 were assigned from the germline V gene as SGHTA and FQGNSA. V gives up 6 bases and J gives up 5 bases, and the segment between their germline ends measures 10 bases. This clone was detected ten times or more. This receptor's antigen is unknown. No base-level quality is on record; no much larger clone is a single base apart. From each donor, a single peripheral blood sample of around 120 mL on average was drawn into heparinised tubes. Using a panel that included CD45RO, CCR7, CD25, CD127, CD95 and CD27, naive, central memory, regulatory and stem cell-like memory CD4+ T cells were sorted on a BD FACSAria II. Purity was above 95% for every sorted population. PBMCs were isolated right away by Lymphoprep density gradient centrifugation and were stained directly, without culture. Samples were stained and sorted in pairs, with one healthy donor and one patient per experiment, so that batch effects were minimized.

The chain was built from TRBV7-2 and TRBJ2-2; the D region possibly corresponds to TRBD1 (5 bases align). The TCR comes from a woman under 30 in good health. Sequenced input: stem cell memory CD4+ T cells from blood. The sample's cell subset or site label, decoded: stem cell-like memory CD4+ T cells. DNA sequence: TGTGCCAGCAGTCGACAGTTGACCGGGGAGCTGTTTTTT. It translates as CASSRQLTGELFF.